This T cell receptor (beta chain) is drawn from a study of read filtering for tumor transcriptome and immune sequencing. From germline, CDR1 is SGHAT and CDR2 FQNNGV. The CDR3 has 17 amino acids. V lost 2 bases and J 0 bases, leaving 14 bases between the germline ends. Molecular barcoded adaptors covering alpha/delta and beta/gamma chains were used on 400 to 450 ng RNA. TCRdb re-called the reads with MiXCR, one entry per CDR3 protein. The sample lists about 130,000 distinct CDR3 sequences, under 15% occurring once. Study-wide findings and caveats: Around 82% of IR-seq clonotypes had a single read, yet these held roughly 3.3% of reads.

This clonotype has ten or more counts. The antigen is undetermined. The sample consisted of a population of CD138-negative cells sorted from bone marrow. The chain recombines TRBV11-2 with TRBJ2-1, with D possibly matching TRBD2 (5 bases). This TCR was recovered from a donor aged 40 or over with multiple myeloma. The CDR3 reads CASSLIRGPRSYNEQFF. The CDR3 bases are TGTGCCAGCAGCTTAATCCGAGGGCCCCGCTCCTACAATGAGCAGTTCTTC. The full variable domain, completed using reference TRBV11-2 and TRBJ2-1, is EAGVAQSPRYKIIEKRQSVAFWCNPISGHATLYWYQQILGQGPKLLIQFQNNGVVDDSQLPKDRFSAERLKGVDSTLKIQPAKLEDSAVYLCASSLIRGPRSYNEQFFGPGTRLTVL.